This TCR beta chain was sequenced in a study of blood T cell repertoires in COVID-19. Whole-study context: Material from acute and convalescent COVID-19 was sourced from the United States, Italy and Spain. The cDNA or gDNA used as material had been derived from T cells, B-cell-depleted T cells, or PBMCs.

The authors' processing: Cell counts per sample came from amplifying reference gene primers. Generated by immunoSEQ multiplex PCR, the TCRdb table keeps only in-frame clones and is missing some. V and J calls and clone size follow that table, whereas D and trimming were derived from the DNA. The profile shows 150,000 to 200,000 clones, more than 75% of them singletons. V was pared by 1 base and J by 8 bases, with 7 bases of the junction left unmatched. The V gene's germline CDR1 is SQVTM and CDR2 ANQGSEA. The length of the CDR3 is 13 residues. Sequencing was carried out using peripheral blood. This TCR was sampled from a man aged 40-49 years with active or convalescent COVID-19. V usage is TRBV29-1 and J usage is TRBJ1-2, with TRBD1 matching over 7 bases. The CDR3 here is CSVEGPDRNGYTF. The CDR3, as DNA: TGCAGCGTTGAAGGCCCGGACAGGAACGGCTACACCTTC. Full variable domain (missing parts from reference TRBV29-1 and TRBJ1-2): SAVISQKPSRDICQRGTSLTIQCQVDSQVTMMFWYRQQPGQSLTLIATANQGSEATYESGFVIDKFPISRPNLTFSTLTVSNMSPEDSSIYLCSVEGPDRNGYTFGSGTRLTVV.